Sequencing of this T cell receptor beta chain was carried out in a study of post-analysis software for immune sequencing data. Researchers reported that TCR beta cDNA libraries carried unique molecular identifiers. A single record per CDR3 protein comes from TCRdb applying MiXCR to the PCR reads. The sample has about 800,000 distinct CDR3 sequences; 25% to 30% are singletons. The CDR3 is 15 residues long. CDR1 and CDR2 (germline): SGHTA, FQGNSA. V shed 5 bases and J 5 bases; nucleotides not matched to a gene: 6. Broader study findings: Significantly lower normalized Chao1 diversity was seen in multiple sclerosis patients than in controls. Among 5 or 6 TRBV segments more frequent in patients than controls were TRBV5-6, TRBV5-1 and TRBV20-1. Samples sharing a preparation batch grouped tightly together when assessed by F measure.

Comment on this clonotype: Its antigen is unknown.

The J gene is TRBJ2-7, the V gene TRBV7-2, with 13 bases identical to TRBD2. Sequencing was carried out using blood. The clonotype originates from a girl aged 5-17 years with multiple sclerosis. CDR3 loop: CASSTRTSGSNEQYF. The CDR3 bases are TGTGCCAGCAGCACCCGGACTAGCGGGAGCAACGAGCAGTACTTC.